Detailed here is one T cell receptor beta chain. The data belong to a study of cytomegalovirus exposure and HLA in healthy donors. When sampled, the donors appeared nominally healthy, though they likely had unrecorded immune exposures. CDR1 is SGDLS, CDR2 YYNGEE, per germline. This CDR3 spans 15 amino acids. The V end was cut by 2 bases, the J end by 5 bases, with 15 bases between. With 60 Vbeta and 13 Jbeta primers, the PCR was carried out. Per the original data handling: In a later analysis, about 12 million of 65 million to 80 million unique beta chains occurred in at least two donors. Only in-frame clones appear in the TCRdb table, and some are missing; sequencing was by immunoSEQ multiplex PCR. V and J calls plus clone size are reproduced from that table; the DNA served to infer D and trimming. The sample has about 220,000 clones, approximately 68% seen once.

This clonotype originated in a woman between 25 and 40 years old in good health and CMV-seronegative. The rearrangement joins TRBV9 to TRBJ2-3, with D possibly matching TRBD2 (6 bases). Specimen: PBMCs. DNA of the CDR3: TGTGCCAGCAGCGTCCGGGACTCCCGACGAGATACGCAGTATTTT. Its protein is CASSVRDSRRDTQYF.